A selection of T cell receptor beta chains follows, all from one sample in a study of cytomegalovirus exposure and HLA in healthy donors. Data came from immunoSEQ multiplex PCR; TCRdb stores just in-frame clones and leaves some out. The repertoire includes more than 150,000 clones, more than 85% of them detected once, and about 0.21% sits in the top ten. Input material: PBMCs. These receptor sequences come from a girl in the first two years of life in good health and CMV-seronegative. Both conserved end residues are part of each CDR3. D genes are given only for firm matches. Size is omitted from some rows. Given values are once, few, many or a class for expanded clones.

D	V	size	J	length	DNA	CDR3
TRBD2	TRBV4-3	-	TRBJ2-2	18	TGCGCCAGCAGCCAAGAATGGAGCGGGAGATTGAACACCGGGGAGCTGTTTTTT	CASSQEWSGRLNTGELFF
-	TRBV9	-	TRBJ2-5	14	TGTGCCAGCAGCTCTGGGGGCATTCAAGAGACCCAGTACTTC	CASSSGGIQETQYF
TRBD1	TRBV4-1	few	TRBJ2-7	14	TGCGCCAGCAGCCAACCGGGACAGACCTACGAGCAGTACTTC	CASSQPGQTYEQYF
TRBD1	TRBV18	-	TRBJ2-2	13	TGTGCCAGCTCACAGACAGGGACCGGGGAGCTGTTTTTT	CASSQTGTGELFF
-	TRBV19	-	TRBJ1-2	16	TGTGCCAGTAGTACTCACGGGTCCGGAGCTAACTATGGCTACACCTTC	CASSTHGSGANYGYTF
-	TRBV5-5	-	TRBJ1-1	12	TGTGCCAGCAGCTTGGAGGGGATTTCAGCTTTCTTT	CASSLEGISAFF
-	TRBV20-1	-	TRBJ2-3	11	TGCAGTGGCGCGAAATCAGATACGCAGTATTTT	CSGAKSDTQYF
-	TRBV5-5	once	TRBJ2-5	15	TGTGCCAGCAGCTTTGAGAGGGCGAGGGGGGAGACCCAGTACTTC	CASSFERARGETQYF
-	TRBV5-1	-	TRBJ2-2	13	TGCGCCAGCAGAACAGGGTACACCGGGGAGCTGTTTTTT	CASRTGYTGELFF
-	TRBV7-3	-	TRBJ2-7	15	TGTGCCAGCAGCTTAGGGTCGGGGGGCCACTACGAGCAGTACTTC	CASSLGSGGHYEQYF
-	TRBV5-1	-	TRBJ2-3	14	TGCGCCAGCAGATGGGGGCCTAGCACAGATACGCAGTATTTT	CASRWGPSTDTQYF
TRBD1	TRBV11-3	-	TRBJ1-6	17	TGTGCCAGCAGCGAAAAGTTTGCGAGACAGGGACATTCACCCCTCCACTTT	CASSEKFARQGHSPLHF
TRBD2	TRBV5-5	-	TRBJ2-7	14	TGTGCCAGCAGCTTGGCTAGCGGGATGGGCGAGCAGTACTTC	CASSLASGMGEQYF
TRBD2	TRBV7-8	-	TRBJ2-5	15	TGTGCCAGCAGCCTCAGACTAGCGGGGAAAGAGACCCAGTACTTC	CASSLRLAGKETQYF
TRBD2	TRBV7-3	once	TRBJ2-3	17	TGTGCCAGCAGCCTACCGGGACTAGCGGGAGAGAGAGATACGCAGTATTTT	CASSLPGLAGERDTQYF
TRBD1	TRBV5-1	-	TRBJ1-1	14	TGCGCCAGCAGCTGGACAGGAAAGAACACTGAAGCTTTCTTT	CASSWTGKNTEAFF
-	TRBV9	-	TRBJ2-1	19	TGTGCCAGCAGCGTATCGTCTTTTGGGGGGAGGAGCTCCTACAATGAGCAGTTCTTC	CASSVSSFGGRSSYNEQFF
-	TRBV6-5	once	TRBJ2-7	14	TGTGCCAGCAGTCTCGACAGGCTCTCCTACGAGCAGTACTTC	CASSLDRLSYEQYF
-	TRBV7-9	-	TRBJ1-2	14	TGTGCCAGCAGCCCAGGACGGGGAAACTATGGCTACACCTTC	CASSPGRGNYGYTF
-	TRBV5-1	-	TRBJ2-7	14	TGCGCCAGCAGCATGTTTAGCGGCCTCTACGAGCAGTACTTC	CASSMFSGLYEQYF
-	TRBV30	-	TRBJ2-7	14	TGTGCCTGGAATTGGGGCCAAAGCTCCTACGAGCAGTACTTC	CAWNWGQSSYEQYF
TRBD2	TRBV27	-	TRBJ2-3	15	TGTGCCAGTTCAACTAGCGGGGGGGCCTATGATACGCAGTATTTT	CASSTSGGAYDTQYF
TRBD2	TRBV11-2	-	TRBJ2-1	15	TGTGCCAGCAGCCTCCAAAGCGGGGGTTACAATGAGCAGTTCTTC	CASSLQSGGYNEQFF
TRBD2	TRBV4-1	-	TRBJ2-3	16	TGCGCCAGCAGCCAAGATAGGACTAGCCCCACAGATACGCAGTATTTT	CASSQDRTSPTDTQYF
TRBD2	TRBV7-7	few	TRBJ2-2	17	TGTGCTAGCAGCTTAGGCACTAGCGGGGTTTACACCGGGGAGCTGTTTTTT	CASSLGTSGVYTGELFF
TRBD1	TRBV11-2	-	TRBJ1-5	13	TGTGCCAGCAGCTACGACAGGGATCAGCCCCAGCATTTT	CASSYDRDQPQHF
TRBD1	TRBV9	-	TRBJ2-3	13	TGTGCCAGCAGCGTAGAACAGGGGGATACGCAGTATTTT	CASSVEQGDTQYF
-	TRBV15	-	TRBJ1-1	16	TGTGCCACCAGCAGAGACGGGAATTTCATGAACACTGAAGCTTTCTTT	CATSRDGNFMNTEAFF
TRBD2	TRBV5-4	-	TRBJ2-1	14	TGTGCCAGCAGCTCGACTAGCAACCACAATGAGCAGTTCTTC	CASSSTSNHNEQFF
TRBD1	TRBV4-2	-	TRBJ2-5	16	TGTGCCAGCAGCCAAGATGGGACAGCACACAGAGAGACCCAGTACTTC	CASSQDGTAHRETQYF
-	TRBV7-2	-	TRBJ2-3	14	TGTGCCAGCAGCAAGGACATAATCACAGATACGCAGTATTTT	CASSKDIITDTQYF
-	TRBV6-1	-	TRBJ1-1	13	TGTGCCAGCAGTTCAGGGGTGGGCACTGAAGCTTTCTTT	CASSSGVGTEAFF
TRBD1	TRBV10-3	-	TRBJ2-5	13	TGTGCCATCAGGGGACAGGGCCAAGAGACCCAGTACTTC	CAIRGQGQETQYF
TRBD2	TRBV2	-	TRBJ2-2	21	TGTGCCAGCAGTGAATCGAGAGCCCCTGGCGGCGGGAGGTTAGGTCCCGGGGAGCTGTTTTTT	CASSESRAPGGGRLGPGELFF
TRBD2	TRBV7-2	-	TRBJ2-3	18	TGTGCCAGCAGCTTCGGGCCTAGCGGGAGGGGTAGCACAGATACGCAGTATTTT	CASSFGPSGRGSTDTQYF
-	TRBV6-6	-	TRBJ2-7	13	TGTGCCAGCAGTTACTCCCCTGTGTCCGAGCAGTACTTC	CASSYSPVSEQYF
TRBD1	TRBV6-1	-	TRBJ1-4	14	TGTGCCAGCAAGCCGGGACAGGGGAATGAAAAACTGTTTTTT	CASKPGQGNEKLFF
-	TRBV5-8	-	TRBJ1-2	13	TGTGCCAGCAGCTTGGGGGGACTTTATGGCTACACCTTC	CASSLGGLYGYTF
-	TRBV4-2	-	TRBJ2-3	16	TGTGCCAGCAGCCAGGAACAGGGTTCTGAAGCAGATACGCAGTATTTT	CASSQEQGSEADTQYF
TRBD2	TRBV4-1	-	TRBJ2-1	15	TGCGCCAGCAGCCAACCGGGGGGGCGTGATGATGAGCAGTTCTTC	CASSQPGGRDDEQFF
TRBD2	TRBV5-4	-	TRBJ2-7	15	TGTGCCAGCAGTCCTGGGACTAGTATCCCCTACGAGCAGTACTTC	CASSPGTSIPYEQYF
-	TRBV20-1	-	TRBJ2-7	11	TGCAGTGGACAATCGGCCTACGAGCAGTACTTC	CSGQSAYEQYF
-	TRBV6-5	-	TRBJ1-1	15	TGTGCCAGCAGTTTGGTGGCAGAAATGAACACTGAAGCTTTCTTT	CASSLVAEMNTEAFF